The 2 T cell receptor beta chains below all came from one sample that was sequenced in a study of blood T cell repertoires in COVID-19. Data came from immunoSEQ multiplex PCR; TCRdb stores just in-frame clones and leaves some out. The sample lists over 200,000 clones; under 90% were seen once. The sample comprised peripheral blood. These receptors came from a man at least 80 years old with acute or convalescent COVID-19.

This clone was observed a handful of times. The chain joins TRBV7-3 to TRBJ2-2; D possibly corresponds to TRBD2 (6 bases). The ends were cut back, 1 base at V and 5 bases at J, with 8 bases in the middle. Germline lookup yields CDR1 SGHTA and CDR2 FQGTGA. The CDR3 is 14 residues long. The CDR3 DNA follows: TGTGCCAGCAGCTTAATAGCGGAAACCGGGGAGCTGTTTTTT. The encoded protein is CASSLIAETGELFF.

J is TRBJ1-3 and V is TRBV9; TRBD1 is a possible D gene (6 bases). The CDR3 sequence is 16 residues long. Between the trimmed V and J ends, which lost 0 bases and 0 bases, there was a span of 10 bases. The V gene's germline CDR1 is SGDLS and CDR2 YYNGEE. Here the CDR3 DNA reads TGTGCCAGCAGCGTAGTGGGGGCCTTCTCTGGAAACACCATATATTTT. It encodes CASSVVGAFSGNTIYF.